A selection of T cell receptor beta chains follows, all from one sample in a study of CD8 T cells in ankylosing spondylitis. One entry per CDR3 protein, called by TCRdb with MiXCR from the 5' RACE reads. The sample contains about 42,000 distinct CDR3 sequences, over 3.5% of which appear only once. Material: blood, either unsorted or a sorted T cell fraction (not recorded which). Every receptor here comes from a female donor with ankylosing spondylitis or in good health (not recorded which). Both conserved end residues are part of each CDR3.

>TRBV9|TRBJ1-3
CASSVAGGLTGNTIYF
>TRBV9|TRBJ2-7
CASSVTQGPYEQYF
>TRBV9|TRBJ2-7
CASSARGDRGPYEQYF
>TRBV9|TRBJ2-2
CASRDTGSRELFF
>TRBV9|TRBJ2-3
CASSVALTDTQYF
>TRBV9|TRBJ2-7
CASSEGAGQGEQYF
>TRBV9|TRBJ1-6
CASSPSGGSSYNSPLHF
>TRBV9|TRBJ1-1
CASSVGGAGVGTEAFF
>TRBV9|TRBJ1-1
CASSAEGQGNTEAFF
>TRBV9|TRBJ2-7
CASSVGGTDSYEQYF
>TRBV9|TRBJ2-2
CASSAMGLATGELFF
>TRBV9|TRBJ2-7
CASSVGARTDPHEQYF
>TRBV9|TRBJ2-7
CASSVGQGAGTYEQYF
>TRBV9|TRBJ1-3
CASSRDSNTIYF
>TRBV9|TRBJ1-1
CASSAGGIRRSTEAFF
>TRBV9|TRBJ1-6
CASSVVGGSPLHF
>TRBV9|TRBJ1-4
CASSGGGSANEKLFF
>TRBV9|TRBJ2-7
CASSVRGGADEQYF
>TRBV9|TRBJ2-7
CASSSGPGVIYEQYF
>TRBV9|TRBJ2-1
CASSVEEGSEQFF
>TRBV9|TRBJ2-7
CASSRGAGAYEQYF
>TRBV9|TRBJ1-1
CASSVAVDRNTEAFF
>TRBV9|TRBJ2-5
CASSGTPTSGETQYF
>TRBV9|TRBJ1-4
CASSADATNEKLFF
>TRBV9|TRBJ2-4
CASSVDWGAENIQYF
>TRBV9|TRBJ2-7
CASSRQGVGPHEQYF
>TRBV29-1|TRBJ2-6
CSVGGTSGANVLTF
>TRBV9|TRBJ1-1
CASSLSVQNTEAFF
>TRBV9|TRBJ1-4
CASSVDYRATNEKLFF
>TRBV9|TRBJ1-5
CASSFGQGQGQPQHF
>TRBV9|TRBJ1-2
CASSVALGVVNGYTF
>TRBV9|TRBJ1-3
CASSVAGIGSGNTIYF
>TRBV9|TRBJ2-7
CASSVSPSQGGQYEQYF
>TRBV9|TRBJ1-5
CASSVNSGTNQPQHF
>TRBV9|TRBJ1-4
CASSATGAGKLFF
>TRBV9|TRBJ1-1
CASSVVGQGADTEAFF
>TRBV7-8|TRBJ2-1
CASSERREGWDNEQFF
>TRBV9|TRBJ2-1
CASSVGAFWGAQGNEQFF
>TRBV21-1|TRBJ2-1
CASSNAGSSYNEQFF
>TRBV9|TRBJ1-4
CASSVAGRGNEKLFF
>TRBV9|TRBJ2-1
CASSVALAGDNEQFF
>TRBV9|TRBJ2-2
CASSVDGSGTGELFF
>TRBV9|TRBJ1-1
CASSGTEGMNTEAFF
>TRBV9|TRBJ1-6
CASSASQGSPLHF
>TRBV9|TRBJ2-1
CASGVASSSYNEQFF
>TRBV9|TRBJ1-3
CASSAGGTPGNTIYF
>TRBV9|TRBJ2-7
CASGRDMNYEQYF
>TRBV9|TRBJ2-1
CASSPLAGVNYNEQFF
>TRBV9|TRBJ2-3
CASSGLLAGTTDTQYF
>TRBV9|TRBJ1-2
CASSVDTGWNGYTF